One sample yielded the 32 T cell receptor beta chains listed below, sequenced in a study of Graves' ophthalmopathy and Graves' hyperthyroidism. Amplification of TCR beta CDR3 regions used RNA transcripts. RT-PCR with HTBI primers came first, then second-round multiplex PCR. TCRdb re-analysed the multiplex PCR reads in MiXCR, keeping a single row per CDR3 protein. Among approximately 700,000 distinct CDR3 sequences, roughly 41% were seen once, and the ten largest hold over 2.5%. Sample: peripheral blood. These receptor sequences come from an adult man with Graves' ophthalmopathy.

The gene calls are TRBV7-9 and TRBJ2-2, with D possibly being TRBD2 (6 bases). The CDR3 spans 15 residues. V was cut by 5 bases and J by 6 bases, with 16 bases left in between. Looked up from germline, CDR1 is SEHNR and CDR2 is FQNEAQ (reference sequence). CDR3 in amino acids: CASSVEGTLAGELFF. Written as DNA, the CDR3 is TGTGCCAGCAGCGTTGAAGGGACTCTAGCCGGGGAGCTGTTTTTT.

J is TRBJ2-2 and V is TRBV5-1; D is undetermined. This CDR3 spans 18 amino acids. Trimming took off 0 bases at V and 0 bases at J, with 15 bases between the two ends. CDR1 SGHRS and CDR2 YFSETQ come from the germline V gene. CDR3 residues: CASSLAEASVANTGELFF. The DNA of the CDR3 is TGCGCCAGCAGCTTGGCCGAGGCCAGTGTCGCGAACACCGGGGAGCTGTTTTTT.

In its sample, this clonotype was seen many times. The J gene is TRBJ1-2, the V gene TRBV19; 8 bases match TRBD1. The CDR3 is 14 residues long. From germline, CDR1 is LNHDA and CDR2 SQIVND (reference sequence). V shed 4 bases, J shed 5 bases, and the junction held 6 bases outside the gene matches. The CDR3 loop reads CASSSDRGRYGYTF. CDR3 sequence (DNA): TGTGCCAGTAGTAGCGACAGGGGAAGATATGGCTACACCTTC.

The J gene is TRBJ1-1, the V gene TRBV9; TRBD1 might be the D (6 bases). Germline V gives CDR1 SGDLS, CDR2 YYNGEE. Trimming cost V 5 bases and J 4 bases, with 15 bases left between them. The CDR3 is 14 amino acids. The CDR3 loop is CASRLQGSVTEAFF. CDR3 in DNA: TGTGCCAGCAGACTACAGGGATCCGTCACTGAAGCTTTCTTT.

J is TRBJ1-1 and V is TRBV12-5; possible D gene TRBD1, 6 bases. This CDR3 region has 14 residues. The V end lost 10 bases, the J end lost 3 bases, and 18 bases lay between the germline ends. The V gene's germline CDR1 is LGHNT and CDR2 FRNRAP. The CDR3 spells CATLTSGEDTEAFF. Here the CDR3 DNA reads TGTGCTACCTTAACCTCAGGGGAGGACACTGAAGCTTTCTTT.

This clonotype occurred many times. The chain is built from TRBV24-1 and TRBJ2-7; maybe TRBD2 (5 bases). Per germline, CDR1 KGHDR and CDR2 SFDVKD. The CDR3 sequence is 13 residues long. Trimming took 6 bases from V and 2 from J, leaving 10 bases between them. The CDR3 coding sequence is TGTGCCACCAGTCAAGGGAGAGCCTACGAGCAGTACTTC. Amino acids: CATSQGRAYEQYF.

The chain employs TRBV20-1 and TRBJ2-5; 10 bases agree with TRBD2. Germline values: CDR1 DFQATT, CDR2 SNEGSKA (reference sequence). The trim removed 6 bases at V and 2 bases at J, leaving 6 bases unmatched. The CDR3 has 14 amino acids. CDR3 sequence: CSALAGAKQETQYF. The CDR3 DNA reads as TGCAGTGCCCTAGCGGGGGCCAAGCAAGAGACCCAGTACTTC.

This chain uses TRBV7-8 with TRBJ2-5, with 12 bases matching TRBD1. The CDR3 is 15 residues long. Germline trimming cut 5 bases from V and 4 bases from J; bases unmatched to any gene: 5. From germline, CDR1 is SGHVS and CDR2 FQNEAQ. In DNA, the CDR3 is TGTGCCAGCAGCCCCGGGACAGGGGGCGTAGAGACCCAGTACTTC. Translating gives CASSPGTGGVETQYF.

This clonotype was detected many times. The V and J genes are TRBV7-9 and TRBJ2-5; tentatively, D is TRBD2 (5 bases). The CDR3 has 14 amino acids. V lost 2 bases to trimming and J lost 3 bases, with 10 bases between them. Germline values: CDR1 SEHNR, CDR2 FQNEAQ (reference sequence). The CDR3 DNA follows: TGTGCCAGCAGCTTATACGTGGGAGAAGAGACCCAGTACTTC. It encodes CASSLYVGEETQYF.

This clonotype was detected only once. The germline gene is not matched at one end of the junction; a read error may be the cause. This sequence joins TRBV29-1 and TRBJ2-5; D possibly corresponds to TRBD2 (6 bases). Looked up from germline, CDR1 is SQVTM and CDR2 is ANQGSEA. The CDR3 has 11 residues. The CDR3 here is CGSGEKGTEQF. The CDR3 DNA sequence: TGCGGCTCCGGAGAGAAGGGGACTGAGCAGTTC.

This clonotype was counted many times. V is TRBV19 and J is TRBJ2-7; TRBD1 aligns across 9 bases. CDR1 LNHDA and CDR2 SQIVND come from the germline V gene (reference sequence). This CDR3 region has 15 residues. V lost 2 bases and J lost 3; bases outside the gene matches: 5. CDR3 sequence: CASSIMGQGRYEQYF. The CDR3 DNA sequence: TGTGCCAGTAGTATAATGGGACAGGGTCGCTACGAGCAGTACTTC.

In this sample, this clonotype turned up many times. The rearrangement links TRBV5-6 to TRBJ2-7, with D hard to call. The CDR3 totals 14 residues. Trimming removed 0 bases at V and 4 bases at J, with 11 bases between. Per the germline V gene, CDR1 is SGHDT and CDR2 is YYEEEE. The CDR3 DNA reads as TGTGCCAGCAGCTTGGAAGGGAACCGGTACGAGCAGTACTTC. The encoded protein is CASSLEGNRYEQYF. The whole variable domain, remainder taken from reference TRBV5-6 and TRBJ2-7, is DAGVTQSPTHLIKTRGQQVTLRCSPKSGHDTVSWYQQALGQGPQFIFQYYEEEERQRGNFPDRFSGHQFPNYSSELNVNALLLGDSALYLCASSLEGNRYEQYFGPGTRLTVT.

This clonotype was detected ten times or more. The chain joins TRBV9 to TRBJ1-1; D gene unclear. Between the trimmed V and J ends, which lost 3 bases and 13 bases, there was a span of 16 bases. The CDR3 covers 12 residues. CDR1 and CDR2 from the germline V gene are SGDLS and YYNGEE. The CDR3 region has the DNA TGTGCCAGCAGCGGACTACCCCGTGGTGTTTTCTTT. This gives the protein CASSGLPRGVFF.

The table lists this clonotype with many counts. DNA for the CDR3: TGCAGTGCTGGGCGATCTGGGGCCAACGTCCTGACTTTC. Translating gives CSAGRSGANVLTF. The chain combines TRBV20-1 with TRBJ2-6, with D unclear. The CDR3 is 13 amino acids. Per the germline V gene, CDR1 is DFQATT and CDR2 is SNEGSKA (reference sequence). With 5 bases removed from V and 1 base from J, the gap between germline ends came to 6 bases.

V usage is TRBV29-1 and J usage is TRBJ1-4; D not resolved. Germline CDR1 is SQVTM and CDR2 is ANQGSEA. CDR3 length equals 13 residues. Trimming removed 8 bases at V and 8 bases at J, with 18 bases between. CDR3 DNA: TGCAGCTTAGGCTCGCCAAGACGAGAAAAACTGTTTTTT. Translated: CSLGSPRREKLFF.

This clonotype was detected many times. The chain couples TRBV10-3 to TRBJ2-5; weak D call: TRBD1 (6 bases). Deletions cut 0 bases from V and 5 bases from J, with 13 bases between. The CDR3 runs to 15 residues. Germline assignment: CDR1 ENHRY and CDR2 SYGVKD. For the CDR3, the DNA is TGTGCCATCAGTGAGTCACCCCAGGGGTGGGAGACCCAGTACTTC. Amino acids: CAISESPQGWETQYF.

This rearrangement joins TRBV2 to TRBJ2-5; 11 nucleotides line up with TRBD1. This CDR3 comprises 15 residues. The germline V gene has CDR1 SNHLY and CDR2 FYNNEI. V was pared by 6 bases and J by 5 bases, with 8 bases of the junction left unmatched. The CDR3 loop reads CASRPGTGGAETQYF. The DNA for the CDR3 is TGTGCCAGCAGACCCGGGACAGGGGGAGCGGAGACCCAGTACTTC. The full variable domain, with the rest looked up from reference TRBV2 and TRBJ2-5, is EPEVTQTPSHQVTQMGQEVILRCVPISNHLYFYWYRQILGQKVEFLVSFYNNEISEKSEIFDDQFSVERPDGSNFTLKIRSTKLEDSAMYFCASRPGTGGAETQYFGPGTRLLVL.

This chain connects TRBV4-3 to TRBJ2-7, with 8 bases matching TRBD2. The CDR3 has 16 residues. V was clipped by 1 base and J by 1 base; unmatched bases: 6. From germline, CDR1 is LGHNA and CDR2 YSLEER. In DNA, the CDR3 is TGCGCCAGCAGCCAAGCGGGAGGGGACGGATCCTACGAGCAGTACTTC. Its translation: CASSQAGGDGSYEQYF.

V is TRBV29-1 and J is TRBJ2-7, with D perhaps matching TRBD1 (6 bases). Germline V gene data show CDR1 as SQVTM and CDR2 as ANQGSEA. This CDR3 is built from 12 residues. V was pared by 2 bases and J by 8 bases, with 13 bases between. Written as DNA, the CDR3 is TGCAGCGTTGAATCAGGGGTAAGGCAGCAGTACTTC. This translates into CSVESGVRQQYF.

The chain combines TRBV6-2 or TRBV6-3 with TRBJ1-2; TRBD1 matches at 7 bases. The trim removed 2 bases at V and 3 bases at J, leaving 6 bases unmatched. The CDR3 runs 15 residues. From germline, CDR1 is MNHEY and CDR2 SVGEGT. CDR3 DNA: TGTGCCAGCAGTTACACGGCAGGGGGGGACTATGGCTACACCTTC. As protein: CASSYTAGGDYGYTF.

The chain employs TRBV7-2 and TRBJ2-7; 7 bases agree with TRBD1. There are 14 residues in the CDR3. Trimming at V came to 5 bases and at J to 7 bases, leaving 11 bases not matched to a gene. CDR1 is SGHTA, CDR2 FQGNSA, per germline. CDR3 sequence (DNA): TGTGCCAGCAGCCAACCCAGGGGGTCAGGGGAGCAGTACTTC. It translates to CASSQPRGSGEQYF. Combining the CDR3 with reference TRBV7-2 and TRBJ2-7 gives the whole variable domain GAGVSQSPSNKVTEKGKDVELRCDPISGHTALYWYRQSLGQGLEFLIYFQGNSAPDKSGLPSDRFSAERTGGSVSTLTIQRTQQEDSAVYLCASSQPRGSGEQYFGPGTRLTVT.

About this clonotype itself: The junction departs from germline at one end; a sequencing error may be responsible. V is TRBV7-2 and J is TRBJ2-7; 7 bases align to TRBD1. The CDR3 runs to 14 residues. Germline V CDR1 and CDR2: SGHTA, FQGNSA. CDR3 DNA: TGCGCCAGCAGCCCCAACGACAGGGCCTACGAGCAGTACTTC. Translation: CASSPNDRAYEQYF.

Remarks on this clonotype: The junction differs from germline at one of its ends, possibly a read error. The CDR3: CSARGTSGRTDTQDF. The CDR3 DNA reads TGCAGTGCTAGAGGGACTAGCGGGAGGACCGATACGCAGGATTTT. The chain joins TRBV20-1 to TRBJ2-3; 14 bases fit TRBD2. The CDR3 consists of 15 residues. Germline CDR1 and CDR2: DFQATT and SNEGSKA (reference sequence).

In the case of this clonotype: Germline and junction disagree at one end, which may indicate a read error. The J gene is TRBJ2-7, the V gene TRBV12-3 or TRBV12-4, with 10 bases fitting TRBD1. CDR3 length equals 19 residues. CDR3 bases: TGTGCCAGCAGCCCTCCGGGACAGGGGTCTAGCGGATATTCCTACGAGAAGTACTTC. It is translated as CASSPPGQGSSGYSYEKYF.

This clonotype was observed a few times. J is TRBJ2-5 and V is TRBV15; TRBD2 matches at 8 bases. The CDR3 extends over 14 amino acids. The germline V gene encodes CDR1 LNHNV and CDR2 YYDKDF (reference sequence). V gave up 0 bases and J gave up 4 bases; unmatched junction bases: 1. The CDR3 sequence is CATSRDLAGETQYF. The CDR3 region has the DNA TGTGCCACCAGCAGAGATCTAGCGGGAGAGACCCAGTACTTC. The entire variable domain, with the rest obtained from reference TRBV15 and TRBJ2-5, is as follows: DAMVIQNPRYQVTQFGKPVTLSCSQTLNHNVMYWYQQKSSQAPKLLFHYYDKDFNNEADTPDNFQSRRPNTSFCFLDIRSPGLGDTAMYLCATSRDLAGETQYFGPGTRLLVL.

CDR3 bases: TGTGCCACCAGCAGCGGCGACCAAGAGACCCAGTACTTC. It is translated as CATSSGDQETQYF. The chain links TRBV15 to TRBJ2-5; D uncertain. The CDR3 runs to 13 residues. V was trimmed by 3 bases and J by 0 bases, leaving 5 bases between them. Germline V lookup: CDR1 LNHNV, CDR2 YYDKDF (reference sequence).

Only a few counts were recorded for this clonotype. The gene calls are TRBV6-1 and TRBJ2-2; a possible D gene is TRBD1 (6 bases). This CDR3 has 14 amino acids. With 10 bases removed from V and 2 bases from J, the gap between germline ends came to 14 bases. Germline assignment: CDR1 MNHNS and CDR2 SASEGT. The CDR3 bases are TGTGCCACCAGGAAGACAGGAAACACCGGGGAGCTGTTTTTT. It codes for CATRKTGNTGELFF.

The chain combines TRBV2 with TRBJ2-6; 10 positions agree with TRBD1. Trimming at V came to 7 bases and at J to 0 bases, leaving 6 bases not matched to a gene. The germline V gene encodes CDR1 SNHLY and CDR2 FYNNEI. The CDR3 extends over 17 amino acids. CDR3 amino acids: CASKRDRGSSGANVLTF. CDR3 coding DNA: TGTGCCAGCAAGCGGGACAGGGGAAGCTCTGGGGCCAACGTCCTGACTTTC. The whole variable domain, remainder taken from reference TRBV2 and TRBJ2-6, is EPEVTQTPSHQVTQMGQEVILRCVPISNHLYFYWYRQILGQKVEFLVSFYNNEISEKSEIFDDQFSVERPDGSNFTLKIRSTKLEDSAMYFCASKRDRGSSGANVLTFGAGSRLTVL.

This clonotype was found many times. The gene calls are TRBV10-3 and TRBJ1-1; D perhaps matches TRBD1 (5 bases). Germline V gene data show CDR1 as ENHRY and CDR2 as SYGVKD. Deletions cut 10 bases from V and 1 base from J, with 16 bases between. CDR3 size: 14 residues. CDR3 DNA: TGTGCCACCCGTGCGTCAGGGAGGAACACTGAAGCTTTCTTT. Translation gives CATRASGRNTEAFF.

In its sample, this clonotype was seen many times. The junction differs from germline at one of its ends, possibly a read error. The chain links TRBV10-3 to TRBJ2-7; 9 nucleotides line up with TRBD2. The CDR3 totals 15 residues. CDR1 ENHRY and CDR2 SYGVKD come from the germline V gene. CDR3 loop: CASSERLAGPYEQYF. The CDR3 nucleotides are TGTGCCAGCAGTGAACGGCTAGCGGGGCCCTACGAGCAGTACTTC.

The V and J genes are TRBV11-3 and TRBJ2-7; 10 bases fit TRBD2. The CDR3 is made up of 15 amino acids. In germline, CDR1 is SGHNT, CDR2 YENEEA. The V gene end was trimmed by 5 bases and the J gene end by 5 bases; junction bases not matched to a gene: 9. CDR3 in amino acids: CASSPGGTSANEQYV. DNA of the CDR3: TGTGCCAGCAGCCCAGGAGGGACTAGCGCTAACGAGCAGTACGTC.

Concerning this clonotype itself: A read error may be the cause here, since a much bigger clone is one base away. The conserved phenylalanine or tryptophan is not found at the CDR3 terminus, so this likely reflects a read error. The V gene is TRBV20-1, the J gene TRBJ2-5; 9 positions match TRBD1. Germline-derived CDR1 and CDR2 are DFQATT and SNEGSKA (reference sequence). J gave up 6 bases and V 6 bases, and 5 bases lay outside the gene matches. There are 12 residues in the CDR3. Here the CDR3 DNA reads TGCAGTGCACAGGGACAGGGTCAGACCCAGTACTCC. This encodes CSAQGQGQTQYS.